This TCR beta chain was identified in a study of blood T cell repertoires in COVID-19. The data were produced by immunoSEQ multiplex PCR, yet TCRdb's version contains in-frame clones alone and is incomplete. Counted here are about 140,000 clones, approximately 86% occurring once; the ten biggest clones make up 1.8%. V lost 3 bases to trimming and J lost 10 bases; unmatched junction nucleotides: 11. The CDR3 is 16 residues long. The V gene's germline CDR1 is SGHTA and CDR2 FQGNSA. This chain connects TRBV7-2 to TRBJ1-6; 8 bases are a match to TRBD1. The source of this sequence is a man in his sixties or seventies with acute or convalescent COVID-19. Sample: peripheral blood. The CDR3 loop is CASSFPGGRLESPLHF. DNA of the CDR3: TGTGCCAGCAGCTTCCCAGGGGGCAGGTTGGAATCACCCCTCCACTTT.